The text below deals with one T cell receptor (beta chain). Some clones are missing from TCRdb's copy, which holds only in-frame ones; the method was immunoSEQ multiplex PCR. In the table there are roughly 140,000 clones, about four fifths of which are singletons. The entry originates in a study of blood T cell repertoires in COVID-19. Study-level background: Samples came from the United States, Italy and Spain, spanning acute and convalescent COVID-19.

The CDR3 is made up of 13 amino acids. Germline V gene sequence: CDR1 KGHSH, CDR2 LQKENI. Trimming shortened V by 2 bases and J by 0 bases, and 5 bases separated the two germline ends. Material for sequencing was peripheral blood. The chain couples TRBV18 to TRBJ2-7; D may be TRBD1 (5 bases). The clonotype comes from a human donor with acute or convalescent COVID-19. The donor label of this sample is uncertain. The CDR3 loop is CASSPDSSYEQYV. CDR3 in DNA: TGTGCCAGCTCACCAGACAGCTCCTACGAGCAGTACGTC.